The sequence of this T cell receptor (beta chain) was determined in a study of tumor and adjacent non-tumor tissue in lung cancer. Study-level background: Aged about 31 to 80 years, patients included 9 to 11 men and roughly five women with stage I to III disease.

A modified ARM-PCR protocol with three rounds of nested PCR amplified TCRbeta. MiXCR was run by TCRdb on the multiplex PCR reads, yielding one entry per CDR3 protein. The sample includes 50,000 to 60,000 distinct CDR3 sequences, 60% to 80% of them seen just once. This clonotype was seen more than once but under ten times. No cell sorting was done before RNA was extracted from the tissue. The normal lung tissue was taken more than 3 cm from the tumor edge. V gave up 0 bases and J gave up 6 bases; unmatched junction bases: 0. Germline-derived CDR1 and CDR2 are SGDLS and YYNGEE. The CDR3 length is 14 residues.

V usage is TRBV9 and J usage is TRBJ2-2; 9 nucleotides agree with TRBD2. The receptor's source is an older woman with non-small cell lung cancer. Sequencing was carried out using distant non-tumor lung tissue. CDR3 nucleotides: TGTGCCAGCAGCGTAGTAGCGGGAGCCGGGGAGCTGTTTTTT. This codes for CASSVVAGAGELFF.